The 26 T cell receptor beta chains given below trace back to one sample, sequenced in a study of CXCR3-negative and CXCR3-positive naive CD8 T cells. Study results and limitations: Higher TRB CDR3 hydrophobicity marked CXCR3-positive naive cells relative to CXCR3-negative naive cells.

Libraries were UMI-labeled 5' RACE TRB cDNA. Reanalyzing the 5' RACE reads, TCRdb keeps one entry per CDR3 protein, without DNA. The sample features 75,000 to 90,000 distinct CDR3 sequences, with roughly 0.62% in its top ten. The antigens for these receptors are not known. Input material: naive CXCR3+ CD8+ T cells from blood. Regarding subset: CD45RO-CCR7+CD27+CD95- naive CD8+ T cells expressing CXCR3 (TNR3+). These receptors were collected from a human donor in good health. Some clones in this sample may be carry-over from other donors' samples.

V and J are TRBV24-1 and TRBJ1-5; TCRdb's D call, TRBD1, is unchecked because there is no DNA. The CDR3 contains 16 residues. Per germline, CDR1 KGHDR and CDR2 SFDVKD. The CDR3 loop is CATSEPRQGYHQPQHF.

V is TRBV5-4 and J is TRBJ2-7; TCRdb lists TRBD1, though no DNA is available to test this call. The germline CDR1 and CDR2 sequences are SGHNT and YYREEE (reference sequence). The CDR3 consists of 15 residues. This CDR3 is CASSPGTGATYEQYF.

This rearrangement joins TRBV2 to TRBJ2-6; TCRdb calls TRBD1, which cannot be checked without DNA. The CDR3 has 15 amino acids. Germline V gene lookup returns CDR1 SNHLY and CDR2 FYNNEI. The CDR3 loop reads CASSERGAGANVLTF.

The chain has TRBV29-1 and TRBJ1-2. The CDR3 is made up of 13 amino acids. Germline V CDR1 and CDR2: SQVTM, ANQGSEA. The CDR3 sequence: CSVMEGTYYGYTF. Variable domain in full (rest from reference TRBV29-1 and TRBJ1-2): SAVISQKPSRDICQRGTSLTIQCQVDSQVTMMFWYRQQPGQSLTLIATANQGSEATYESGFVIDKFPISRPNLTFSTLTVSNMSPEDSSIYLCSVMEGTYYGYTFGSGTRLTVV.

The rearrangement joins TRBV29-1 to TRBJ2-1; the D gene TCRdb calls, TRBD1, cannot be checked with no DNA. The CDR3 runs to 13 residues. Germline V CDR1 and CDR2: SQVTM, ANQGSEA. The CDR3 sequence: CSVGGTGTDEQFF.

The CDR3 sequence: CASMRDGPYNEQFF. The chain carries TRBV28 and TRBJ2-1; TCRdb's D call, TRBD2, is unchecked because there is no DNA. Germline V lookup: CDR1 MDHEN, CDR2 SYDVKM. This CDR3 contains 14 residues.

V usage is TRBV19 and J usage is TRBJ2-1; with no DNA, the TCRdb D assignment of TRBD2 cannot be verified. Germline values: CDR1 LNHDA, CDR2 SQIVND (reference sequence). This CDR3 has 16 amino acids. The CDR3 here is CASSIFNSGADNEQFF.

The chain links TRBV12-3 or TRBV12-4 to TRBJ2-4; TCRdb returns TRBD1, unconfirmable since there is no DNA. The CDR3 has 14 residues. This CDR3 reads CASSLRGARNIQYF.

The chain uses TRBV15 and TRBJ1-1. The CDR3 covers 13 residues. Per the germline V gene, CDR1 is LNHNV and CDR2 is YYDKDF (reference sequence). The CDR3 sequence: CATSRGRNTEAFF.

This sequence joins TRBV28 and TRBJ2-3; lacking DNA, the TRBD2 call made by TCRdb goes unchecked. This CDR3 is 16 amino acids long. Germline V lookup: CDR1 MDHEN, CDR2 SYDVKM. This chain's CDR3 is CASSLRREWGTDTQYF.

This CDR3 is CSAIRDRGSYEQYF. The rearrangement uses TRBV20-1 and TRBJ2-7. Germline assignment: CDR1 DFQATT and CDR2 SNEGSKA (reference sequence). The CDR3 consists of 14 residues.

The CDR3 here is CASSPDGLYEQYF. This chain connects TRBV25-1 to TRBJ2-7; TCRdb's D gene call, TRBD1, goes unchecked for lack of DNA. CDR3 length: 13 amino acids. Germline V lookup: CDR1 MGHDK, CDR2 SYGVNS.

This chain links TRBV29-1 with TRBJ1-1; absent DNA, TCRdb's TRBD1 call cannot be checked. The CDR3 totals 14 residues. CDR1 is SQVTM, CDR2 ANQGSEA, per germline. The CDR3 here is CSVIIQGVSTEAFF.

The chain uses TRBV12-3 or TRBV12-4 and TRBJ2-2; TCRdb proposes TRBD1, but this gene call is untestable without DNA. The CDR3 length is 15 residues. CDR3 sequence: CASSPGTGDAGELFF.

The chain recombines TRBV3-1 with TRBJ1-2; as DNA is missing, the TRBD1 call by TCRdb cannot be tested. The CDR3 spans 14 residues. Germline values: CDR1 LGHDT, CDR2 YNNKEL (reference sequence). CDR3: CASSWDEANYGYTF.

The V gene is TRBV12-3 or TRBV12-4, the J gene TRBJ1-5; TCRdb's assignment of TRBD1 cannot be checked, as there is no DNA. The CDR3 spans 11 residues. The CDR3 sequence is CATGQNQPQHF.

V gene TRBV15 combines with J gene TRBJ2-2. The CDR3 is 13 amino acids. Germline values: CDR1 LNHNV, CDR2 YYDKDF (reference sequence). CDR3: CATSGLSDGELFF.

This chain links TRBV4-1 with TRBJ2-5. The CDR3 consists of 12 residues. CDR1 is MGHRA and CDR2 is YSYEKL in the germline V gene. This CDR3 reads CASSQDRETQYF.

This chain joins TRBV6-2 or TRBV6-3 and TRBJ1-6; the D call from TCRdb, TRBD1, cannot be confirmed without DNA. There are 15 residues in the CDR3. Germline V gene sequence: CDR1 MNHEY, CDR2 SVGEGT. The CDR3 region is CASSRRGQPNSPLHF.

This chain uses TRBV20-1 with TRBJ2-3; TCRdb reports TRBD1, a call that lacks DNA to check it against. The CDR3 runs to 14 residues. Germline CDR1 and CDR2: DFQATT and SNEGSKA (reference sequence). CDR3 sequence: CSGGNTGGTDTQYF.

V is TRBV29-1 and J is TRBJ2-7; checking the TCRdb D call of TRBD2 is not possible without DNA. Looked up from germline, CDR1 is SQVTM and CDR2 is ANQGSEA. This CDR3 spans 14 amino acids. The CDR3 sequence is CSVEGTASSYEQYF.

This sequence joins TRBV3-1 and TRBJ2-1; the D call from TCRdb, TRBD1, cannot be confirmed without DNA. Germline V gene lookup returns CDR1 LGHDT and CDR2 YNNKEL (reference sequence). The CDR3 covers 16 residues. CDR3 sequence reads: CASSQDGTGPYNEQFF.

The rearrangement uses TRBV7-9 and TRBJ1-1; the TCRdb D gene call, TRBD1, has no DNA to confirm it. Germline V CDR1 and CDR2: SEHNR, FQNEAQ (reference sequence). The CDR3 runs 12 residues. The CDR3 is CASSPGLPEAFF.

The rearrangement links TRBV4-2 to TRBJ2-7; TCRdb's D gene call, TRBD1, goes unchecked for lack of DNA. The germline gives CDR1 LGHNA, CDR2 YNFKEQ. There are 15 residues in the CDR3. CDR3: CASSQDRGTTYEQYF.

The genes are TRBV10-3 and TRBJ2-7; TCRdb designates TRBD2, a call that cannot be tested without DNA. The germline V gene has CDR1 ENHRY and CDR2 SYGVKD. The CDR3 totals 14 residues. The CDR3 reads CAISVNEGPYEQYF.

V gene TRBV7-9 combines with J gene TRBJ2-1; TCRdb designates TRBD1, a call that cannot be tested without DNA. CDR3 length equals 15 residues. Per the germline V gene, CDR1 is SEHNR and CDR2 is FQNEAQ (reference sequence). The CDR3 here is CASSLLGTGGQEQFF. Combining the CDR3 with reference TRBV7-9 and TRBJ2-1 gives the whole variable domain DTGVSQNPRHKITKRGQNVTFRCDPISEHNRLYWYRQTLGQGPEFLTYFQNEAQLEKSRLLSDRFSAERPKGSFSTLEIQRTEQGDSAMYLCASSLLGTGGQEQFFGPGTRLTVL.